Listed here is a single TCR beta chain. Its target is unknown. These data come from a study of cytomegalovirus exposure and HLA in healthy donors. Study conclusions and caveats: TRBV6-2, TRBV6-3 and other indistinguishable V segments were excluded.

The PCR ran on 60 Vbeta and 13 Jbeta primers. Only in-frame clones appear in the TCRdb table, and some are missing; sequencing was by immunoSEQ multiplex PCR. This table holds 35,000 to 45,000 clones. Germline V gene sequence: CDR1 SGDLS, CDR2 YYNGEE. The CDR3 loop spans 13 amino acids. The ends lost 2 bases at V and 3 bases at J; junction bases unmatched: 1. This clonotype originated in a man aged 30 to 45 in good health and CMV-seronegative. The sample consisted of PBMCs. The chain recombines TRBV9 with TRBJ1-2; 7 nucleotides match TRBD1. CDR3 sequence: CASSVGTDYGYTF. CDR3 DNA: TGTGCCAGCAGCGTTGGGACAGACTATGGCTACACCTTC.